This is a list of T cell receptor beta chains from one sample in a study of cytomegalovirus exposure and HLA in healthy donors. Data came from immunoSEQ multiplex PCR; TCRdb stores just in-frame clones and leaves some out. Recorded for this sample: some 130,000 clones. Specimen: PBMCs. The source is a man in his late teens or twenties in good health and CMV-seronegative. Both conserved end residues are part of each CDR3. D genes are given only for firm matches.

DNA | CDR3 | D | J | V
TGTGCCAGTAACCCCGGGCAGGGGGCCAAGCAGTACTTC | CASNPGQGAKQYF | TRBD1 | TRBJ2-7 | TRBV9
TGTGCCATCAGTGAGAGGAACATCCAGGGGGCGGGTTATGGCTACACCTTC | CAISERNIQGAGYGYTF | TRBD1 | TRBJ1-2 | TRBV10-3
TGTGCCAGCAGCCAATCGAGGACAGGGGGCTGGTTCACTGAAGCTTTCTTT | CASSQSRTGGWFTEAFF | TRBD1 | TRBJ1-1 | TRBV16
TGTGCCAGCAGCACGAGGTACACAGATACGCAGTATTTT | CASSTRYTDTQYF | - | TRBJ2-3 | TRBV5-4
TGCGCCAGCAGCCAAGATCTATCCACCCCCTACGAGCAGTACTTC | CASSQDLSTPYEQYF | - | TRBJ2-7 | TRBV4-3
TGTGCCAGTAGTTCTATTAGCAATCAGCCCCAGCATTTT | CASSSISNQPQHF | - | TRBJ1-5 | TRBV27
TGCGCCAGCAGATCCGGGGGGTCTGGGGCCAACGTCCTGACTTTC | CASRSGGSGANVLTF | TRBD2 | TRBJ2-6 | TRBV5-1
TGTGCCAGCAGCTTGGATCTAGCGGGGGCTTACAATTCCTACGAGCAGTACTTC | CASSLDLAGAYNSYEQYF | TRBD2 | TRBJ2-7 | TRBV5-6
TGTGCCAGCAGCGTAGGCGGGGACGGGGAGCTGTTTTTT | CASSVGGDGELFF | - | TRBJ2-2 | TRBV9
TGTGCCAGCAGATCTAAAGGGGGTGTGAACACTGAAGCTTTCTTT | CASRSKGGVNTEAFF | - | TRBJ1-1 | TRBV5-6
TGTGCCAGCACCGAATTGGACAGGGTGCAGGATGGCTACACCTTC | CASTELDRVQDGYTF | TRBD1 | TRBJ1-2 | TRBV7-2
TGTGCCAGCAGTTTAAGCTCAACTAATGAAAAACTGTTTTTT | CASSLSSTNEKLFF | - | TRBJ1-4 | TRBV28
TGTGCCAGTAGTATGGTCGCCAGGGCGGACATTCAGTACTTC | CASSMVARADIQYF | - | TRBJ2-4 | TRBV19
TGTGCCAGCAGCCAAGGGAAAAATACAGACACTGAAGCTTTCTTT | CASSQGKNTDTEAFF | - | TRBJ1-1 | TRBV4-2
TGCGCCAGTAGGGGTAGGACTAATGAAAAACTGTTTTTT | CASRGRTNEKLFF | - | TRBJ1-4 | TRBV5-1
TGCGCCAGCAGCCGTACCATCGGCAGGGCTGGGGCCAACGTCCTGACTTTC | CASSRTIGRAGANVLTF | - | TRBJ2-6 | TRBV5-1
TGTGCCAGCAGCTCTCACTCGGGACAGGGGATCTATGGCTACACCTTC | CASSSHSGQGIYGYTF | TRBD1 | TRBJ1-2 | TRBV7-3
TGTGCCAGCAGTTTTTTTCGGGGGGGGCTTCCACAAGAGACCCAGTACTTC | CASSFFRGGLPQETQYF | TRBD2 | TRBJ2-5 | TRBV28
TGTGCCAGCAGCCAAGAATCGGGTGGGTTGGGGGGTACGCAGTATTTT | CASSQESGGLGGTQYF | - | TRBJ2-3 | TRBV4-2
TGTGCCAGCAGCTCCCTTGGACTTCCTAATGAGCAGTTCTTC | CASSSLGLPNEQFF | - | TRBJ2-1 | TRBV7-9
TGTGCCAGCAGCTTACAGGGATATACTGAAGCTTTCTTT | CASSLQGYTEAFF | - | TRBJ1-1 | TRBV7-2
TGTGCCATCAGTGTATCGGAGTACGAGCAGTACTTC | CAISVSEYEQYF | - | TRBJ2-7 | TRBV10-3
TGTGCCAGCAAGGTCCGGGAAGCGGGGAGCTCCTACGAGCAGTACTTC | CASKVREAGSSYEQYF | TRBD2 | TRBJ2-7 | TRBV2
TGTGCCAGCATGAGGGCCCCTCTCGGTGAGCAGTTCTTC | CASMRAPLGEQFF | - | TRBJ2-1 | TRBV28
TGTGCCAGTAGTCCAAGAACGACTGGGGAGGGTTACGAGCAGTACTTC | CASSPRTTGEGYEQYF | TRBD2 | TRBJ2-7 | TRBV19
TGTGCCAGCAGCTATTCCACCGGCAGGGGACAGACCCAGTACTTC | CASSYSTGRGQTQYF | - | TRBJ2-5 | TRBV5-8
TGCGCCAGCAGCCAAGTCCGGGGCTACGAGCAGTACTTC | CASSQVRGYEQYF | - | TRBJ2-7 | TRBV4-3
TGTGCCAGCAGTTACCCATCGGGACAATATAATTCACCCCTCCACTTT | CASSYPSGQYNSPLHF | - | TRBJ1-6 | TRBV6-7
TGTGCCACAGAACTTAGCGGGGTATTGTACGAGCAGTACTTC | CATELSGVLYEQYF | TRBD2 | TRBJ2-7 | TRBV28
TGTGCCAGCAGCGAGGGGAGGGGGGAGCTGTTTTTT | CASSEGRGELFF | - | TRBJ2-2 | TRBV9
TGTGCCAGCAGTTTACTTGCGGGAGGGCCCGTTGAGCAGTTCTTC | CASSLLAGGPVEQFF | TRBD2 | TRBJ2-1 | TRBV28
TGTGCCAGCAGAATGACAGGGCCCTACGAGCAGTACTTC | CASRMTGPYEQYF | TRBD1 | TRBJ2-7 | TRBV6-5
TGCGCCAGCAGCCAAGAACCACAGGGGGCTAGGTACGAGCAGTACTTC | CASSQEPQGARYEQYF | TRBD1 | TRBJ2-7 | TRBV4-1
TGTGCCAGCAGCCCAATGGGGAGAATCACAGATACGCAGTATTTT | CASSPMGRITDTQYF | - | TRBJ2-3 | TRBV7-3
TGCGCCAGCAGTCAAAGTTCCGGGACTAGCGGGAAGGTATATCTAGAGACCCAGTACTTC | CASSQSSGTSGKVYLETQYF | TRBD2 | TRBJ2-5 | TRBV23-1
TGTGCCAGCAGTTACACGCGGACTAGCGGGGGCGATACGCAGTATTTT | CASSYTRTSGGDTQYF | TRBD2 | TRBJ2-3 | TRBV6-5
TGTGCCAGCTCAGGGCTTATTCTGGCTTTCTTT | CASSGLILAFF | - | TRBJ1-1 | TRBV18
TGTGCCAGCAGCAAAGGACAGGGACCAAACTACGAGCAGTACTTC | CASSKGQGPNYEQYF | TRBD1 | TRBJ2-7 | TRBV7-9
TGTGCCAGCAGCTTAGGGGAGGGGGCCCAGCATTTT | CASSLGEGAQHF | - | TRBJ1-5 | TRBV7-6
TGTGCCATTAAACGGACAGGGGACAACTATGGCTACACCTTC | CAIKRTGDNYGYTF | TRBD1 | TRBJ1-2 | TRBV27
TGCGCCAGCCAAAACCAGGGGAGCTCCTACGAGCAGTACTTC | CASQNQGSSYEQYF | - | TRBJ2-7 | TRBV5-1
TGTGCCACCAGCAGAGACTGGGGACAGGGGAACGAAAAACTGTTTTTT | CATSRDWGQGNEKLFF | TRBD1 | TRBJ1-4 | TRBV15
TGTGCCAGCTCACTGGCACTAGAGCGTGAGCAGTTCTTC | CASSLALEREQFF | - | TRBJ2-1 | TRBV18
TGCGCCAGCGTAAAAGGGGGCCCAGCCGACGGGGGGCTGTTTTTT | CASVKGGPADGGLFF | - | TRBJ2-2 | TRBV5-1
TGCGCCAGCAGCTTGAGCACTAACAATGAGCAGTTCTTC | CASSLSTNNEQFF | - | TRBJ2-1 | TRBV5-1
TGTGCCAGTAGTATAAACTCCGCGGGTTCTACGCAGTATTTT | CASSINSAGSTQYF | - | TRBJ2-3 | TRBV19
TGTGCCAGCAATCAGGGCTCCGGCACAGATACGCAGTATTTT | CASNQGSGTDTQYF | - | TRBJ2-3 | TRBV2
TGTGCCAGCGGGACAGGGGGCTTTGAGCCCCAGCATTTT | CASGTGGFEPQHF | TRBD1 | TRBJ1-5 | TRBV28